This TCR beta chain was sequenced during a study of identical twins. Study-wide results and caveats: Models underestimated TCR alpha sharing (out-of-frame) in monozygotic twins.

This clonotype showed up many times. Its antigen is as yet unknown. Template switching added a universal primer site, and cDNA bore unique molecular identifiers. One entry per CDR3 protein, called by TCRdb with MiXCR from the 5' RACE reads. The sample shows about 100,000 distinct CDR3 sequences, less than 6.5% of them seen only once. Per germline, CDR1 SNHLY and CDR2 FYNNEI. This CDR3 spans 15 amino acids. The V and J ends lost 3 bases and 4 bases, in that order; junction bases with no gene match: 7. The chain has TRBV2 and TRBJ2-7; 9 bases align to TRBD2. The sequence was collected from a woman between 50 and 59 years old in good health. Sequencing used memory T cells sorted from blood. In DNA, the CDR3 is TGTGCCAGCAGTGAGTCTGGACTAGCGTCTTACGAGCAGTACTTC. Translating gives CASSESGLASYEQYF. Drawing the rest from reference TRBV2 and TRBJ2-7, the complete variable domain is EPEVTQTPSHQVTQMGQEVILRCVPISNHLYFYWYRQILGQKVEFLVSFYNNEISEKSEIFDDQFSVERPDGSNFTLKIRSTKLEDSAMYFCASSESGLASYEQYFGPGTRLTVT.